A selection of T cell receptor beta chains follows, all from one sample in a study of blood T cell repertoires in COVID-19. The assay was immunoSEQ multiplex PCR, and TCRdb's table has in-frame clones only and misses some. There are fewer than 450,000 clones in the sample; roughly 87% occur only once, and less than 0.75% lies in the top ten. Sequenced sample: PBMCs or T cells enriched from blood (not recorded which). The receptors originated from a man aged 18 to 29 who had recovered from COVID-19. CDR3s include the opening cysteine and the closing phenylalanine or tryptophan. Each record gives: V gene, clone size, D gene, CDR3 length, J gene, CDR3 protein, CDR3 DNA. The D gene is left open where the match is weak. Size values are once, few and many counts, or a class for expanded clones, and some rows have none.

V: TRBV27
size: once
D: TRBD1
length: 16
J: TRBJ1-2
CDR3: CASSTTGGAVVYGYTF
DNA: TGTGCCAGCAGCACGACAGGGGGCGCAGTGGTCTATGGCTACACCTTC

V: TRBV5-6
size: -
D: TRBD1
length: 16
J: TRBJ1-2
CDR3: CASSLVAGQGLVGYTF
DNA: TGTGCCAGCAGCTTGGTTGCGGGACAGGGACTGGTCGGCTACACCTTC

V: TRBV9
size: -
D: -
length: 14
J: TRBJ1-3
CDR3: CASSVVGSGNTIYF
DNA: TGTGCCAGCAGCGTGGTCGGCTCTGGAAACACCATATATTTT

V: TRBV19
size: -
D: TRBD1
length: 14
J: TRBJ2-2
CDR3: CASSRQGAGGELFF
DNA: TGTGCCAGTAGTAGGCAGGGGGCGGGCGGGGAGCTGTTTTTT

V: TRBV11-2
size: few
D: -
length: 12
J: TRBJ1-1
CDR3: CASSPPGPEAFF
DNA: TGTGCCAGCAGCCCCCCGGGTCCTGAAGCTTTCTTT

V: TRBV6-4
size: -
D: TRBD1
length: 16
J: TRBJ1-5
CDR3: CASRGTAPHSNQPQHF
DNA: TGTGCCAGCAGGGGGACAGCCCCCCATAGCAATCAGCCCCAGCATTTT

V: TRBV5-1
size: -
D: TRBD1
length: 14
J: TRBJ2-7
CDR3: CASSLGDRESKQYF
DNA: TGCGCCAGCAGCTTGGGGGACAGGGAATCTAAGCAGTACTTC

V: TRBV19
size: few
D: -
length: 15
J: TRBJ1-1
CDR3: CASSIRYGGGTEAFF
DNA: TGTGCCAGTAGTATCCGATACGGGGGAGGCACTGAAGCTTTCTTT

V: TRBV7-6
size: few
D: -
length: 17
J: TRBJ1-3
CDR3: CASSPLTMTLSGNTIYF
DNA: TGTGCCAGCAGCCCCCTTACCATGACACTTTCTGGAAACACCATATATTTT

V: TRBV7-8
size: -
D: -
length: 14
J: TRBJ1-6
CDR3: CASSLQAVNSPLHF
DNA: TGTGCCAGCAGCTTACAGGCAGTGAATTCACCCCTCCACTTT

V: TRBV10-3
size: -
D: TRBD1
length: 14
J: TRBJ1-1
CDR3: CAISESTGRTEAFF
DNA: TGTGCCATCAGTGAGTCGACAGGGAGGACTGAAGCTTTCTTT

V: TRBV7-3
size: -
D: -
length: 17
J: TRBJ1-3
CDR3: CASSLRFRDNSGNTIYF
DNA: TGTGCCAGCAGCTTAAGGTTCCGGGACAACTCTGGAAACACCATATATTTT